The subject of this entry is one T cell receptor beta chain. Antigen: not known. This record belongs to a study of blood T cells in healthy people across ages. Study results and caveats: Donor CMV status was unknown, possibly confounding expanded clonotype changes. More naive CD4+ cells and higher diversity were found in long-lived than in aged donors.

V was cut by 2 bases and J by 7 bases, with 6 bases left in between. The length of the CDR3 is 11 residues. Germline V gene sequence: CDR1 SGHTA, CDR2 FQGNSA. Using a J-beta primer mix together with a sample-barcoded 5' primer, a second PCR was run for roughly 7 to 12 cycles. TCRdb reprocessed the 5' RACE reads with MiXCR, giving one entry per CDR3 protein. Of some 900,000 distinct CDR3 sequences listed, roughly 48% are singletons. This TCR was sampled from a man in his thirties or forties in good health. Specimen: blood. J is TRBJ2-7 and V is TRBV7-2; no clear D gene. CDR3 in DNA: TGTGCCAGCAGCTTAATCAATGAGCAGTACTTC. Protein sequence: CASSLINEQYF.